These 27 T cell receptor beta chains were all obtained from the same sample, sequenced in a study of T cells in Graves' hyperthyroidism and ophthalmopathy. TCR beta CDR3 regions were amplified from RNA transcripts. TCR CDR3 underwent first-round RT-PCR with the HTBI primer set. TCRdb ran MiXCR on the multiplex PCR reads and lists one entry per CDR3 protein. The table records about 350,000 distinct CDR3 sequences, roughly 13% of them present only once. Sequences were obtained from blood. These receptors were collected from a woman in her 30s with Graves' hyperthyroidism.

Only a few counts were recorded for this clonotype. The DNA for the CDR3 is TGTGCCAGCATCCAAGGTGGGACAGATACGCAGTATTTT. It is translated as CASIQGGTDTQYF. The V gene is TRBV7-9, the J gene TRBJ2-3; no definite D call. In germline, CDR1 is SEHNR, CDR2 FQNEAQ (reference sequence). Trimming left V 7 bases short and J 3 bases short, with 11 bases between. The CDR3 spans 13 residues. The variable domain in full, with the rest retrieved from reference TRBV7-9 and TRBJ2-3, is DTGVSQNPRHKITKRGQNVTFRCDPISEHNRLYWYRQTLGQGPEFLTYFQNEAQLEKSRLLSDRFSAERPKGSFSTLEIQRTEQGDSAMYLCASIQGGTDTQYFGPGTRLTVL.

The table lists this clonotype with a few counts. This chain uses TRBV20-1 with TRBJ1-1; D unresolved. CDR3 length: 12 residues. V gave up 7 bases and J gave up 4 bases, with 13 bases separating them. Germline loops: CDR1 DFQATT, CDR2 SNEGSKA (reference sequence). For the CDR3, the DNA is TGCAGTGTAGTCTCTTCGCCCACTGAAGCTTTCTTT. It is translated as CSVVSSPTEAFF.

There are many counts of this clonotype. J is TRBJ1-5 and V is TRBV6-1; D remains unclear. The V end lost 8 bases, the J end lost 4 bases, and 9 bases lay between the germline ends. Per germline, CDR1 MNHNS and CDR2 SASEGT. The CDR3 covers 12 residues. The CDR3: CASLGFNQPQHF. The DNA of the CDR3 is TGTGCCAGCCTTGGGTTTAATCAGCCCCAGCATTTT.

The V call is TRBV29-1, the J call TRBJ2-7; a weak D match, TRBD1 (6 bases). V lost 4 bases, J lost 2 bases, and 15 bases lay in between. Germline CDR1 reads SQVTM; CDR2 reads ANQGSEA. This CDR3 spans 14 amino acids. The CDR3 reads CSVAPGHRTYEQYF. CDR3 sequence (DNA): TGCAGCGTTGCTCCGGGACACCGGACCTACGAGCAGTACTTC.

This clonotype was seen repeatedly, ten times or more. This chain links TRBV5-1 with TRBJ2-4; 8 bases line up with TRBD1. This CDR3 spans 15 amino acids. Germline-derived CDR1 and CDR2 are SGHRS and YFSETQ. Trimming removed 4 bases from V and 5 bases from J; junction bases left unmatched: 8. For the CDR3, the DNA is TGCGCCAGCAGCCCACCGGGACAGGCTCAAAACATTCAGTACTTC. Translation gives CASSPPGQAQNIQYF.

This clonotype was counted only a few times. J is TRBJ2-7 and V is TRBV3-1; the match to TRBD1 covers 10 bases. The CDR3 has 15 amino acids. CDR1 and CDR2 from the germline V gene are LGHDT and YNNKEL (reference sequence). The trim removed 4 bases at V and 2 bases at J, leaving 5 bases unmatched. DNA of the CDR3: TGTGCCAGCAGCCCCCCGGACAGGGGGACCTACGAGCAGTACTTC. Its protein product is CASSPPDRGTYEQYF.

Concerning this clonotype: This may come from a read error, since a much larger clone is one base off. The DNA of the CDR3 is TGTGCCAGCAGTCTTAGTAACCATGGCTACACCTTC. Encoded protein: CASSLSNHGYTF. The V gene is TRBV28, the J gene TRBJ1-2; D gene unclear. Germline-derived CDR1 and CDR2 are MDHEN and SYDVKM. The length of the CDR3 is 12 residues.

This clonotype was seen many times. The chain couples TRBV7-2 to TRBJ2-1; weak D call: TRBD2 (6 bases). The CDR3 is made up of 11 amino acids. Trimming took off 8 bases at V and 6 bases at J, with 8 bases between the two ends. Per the germline V gene, CDR1 is SGHTA and CDR2 is FQGNSA. CDR3 nucleotides: TGTGCCAGCCTGGGGGGCAATGAGCAGTTCTTC. Its protein is CASLGGNEQFF.

The sample holds a few counts of this clonotype. V and J are TRBV7-2 and TRBJ2-1; D is undetermined. With 3 bases removed from V and 7 bases from J, the gap between germline ends came to 16 bases. The CDR3 spans 15 residues. Germline-derived CDR1 and CDR2 are SGHTA and FQGNSA. This CDR3 reads CASSFPEQQWNEQFF. CDR3 bases: TGTGCCAGCAGCTTTCCTGAACAGCAGTGGAATGAGCAGTTCTTC.

This clonotype was seen a few times. The rearrangement links TRBV29-1 to TRBJ2-5; 14 bases map to TRBD2. The CDR3 length is 16 residues. Germline CDR1 is SQVTM and CDR2 is ANQGSEA. J lost 0 bases, V lost 7 bases, and 7 bases had no gene match. The CDR3 DNA sequence: TGCAGCGCCCCGGGACTAGCGGGAGCCGACCAAGAGACCCAGTACTTC. Translated: CSAPGLAGADQETQYF.

This clonotype occurred once. The chain is built from TRBV7-3 and TRBJ2-3, with 7 positions matching TRBD2. CDR3 length: 19 residues. Germline-derived CDR1 and CDR2 are SGHTA and FQGTGA. V was pared by 5 bases and J by 0 bases, with 17 bases of the junction left unmatched. The CDR3: CASSKRGRASGTSTDTQYF. The CDR3 DNA reads as TGTGCCAGCAGCAAAAGGGGCCGAGCCAGCGGGACTAGCACAGATACGCAGTATTTT.

V is TRBV20-1 and J is TRBJ2-1, with 9 bases fitting TRBD2. Trimming at V came to 5 bases and at J to 0 bases, leaving 2 bases not matched to a gene. The V gene's germline CDR1 is DFQATT and CDR2 SNEGSKA (reference sequence). This CDR3 has 14 amino acids. The CDR3 loop is CSAGLAPSYNEQFF. The CDR3 DNA reads TGCAGTGCTGGACTAGCGCCCTCCTACAATGAGCAGTTCTTC.

The gene calls are TRBV20-1 and TRBJ1-1; TRBD1 is a possible D gene (5 bases). CDR3 size: 12 residues. The V gene lost 1 base and the J gene lost 10 bases, with 13 bases spanning the gap. Germline values: CDR1 DFQATT, CDR2 SNEGSKA (reference sequence). In nucleotides, the CDR3 is TGCAGTGCTAGAGTGGAGGGGTTAGCAGCTTTCTTT. Amino acid sequence: CSARVEGLAAFF.

The CDR3 DNA reads as TGTGCCAGCAGCCAAAGATCCGCGGGTGTACAACAGTTCTTC. Translation gives CASSQRSAGVQQFF. This sequence joins TRBV3-1 and TRBJ2-1; D is perhaps TRBD2 (5 bases). Trimming removed 2 bases at V and 13 bases at J, with 18 bases between. The CDR3 has 14 amino acids. From germline, CDR1 is LGHDT and CDR2 YNNKEL (reference sequence).

This chain uses TRBV7-2 with TRBJ2-1; 12 positions agree with TRBD2. Germline values: CDR1 SGHTA, CDR2 FQGNSA. This CDR3 spans 16 amino acids. The V gene end was trimmed by 1 base and the J gene end by 8 bases; junction bases not matched to a gene: 6. CDR3 sequence: CASSLDASGRAYEQFF. The DNA of the CDR3 is TGTGCCAGCAGCTTAGACGCTAGCGGGAGGGCCTATGAGCAGTTCTTC. Variable domain in full (rest from reference TRBV7-2 and TRBJ2-1): GAGVSQSPSNKVTEKGKDVELRCDPISGHTALYWYRQSLGQGLEFLIYFQGNSAPDKSGLPSDRFSAERTGGSVSTLTIQRTQQEDSAVYLCASSLDASGRAYEQFFGPGTRLTVL.

This clonotype came up many times. The junction differs from germline at one of its ends, possibly a read error. The J gene is TRBJ2-7, the V gene TRBV7-2; D not certain. The CDR3 is 13 amino acids. Germline-derived CDR1 and CDR2 are SGHTA and FQGNSA. The CDR3 loop reads CASSLGTSSEQYF. Here the CDR3 DNA reads TGTGCCAGCAGCTTAGGGACCTCCTCCGAGCAGTACTTC.

This clonotype appeared once. A much larger clone is a single base away; this may be a read error. The conserved final phenylalanine or tryptophan is absent from the CDR3, which likely points to a read error. The rearrangement uses TRBV11-2 and TRBJ2-3; D may be TRBD1 or TRBD2 (5 bases each). Germline V gene data show CDR1 as SGHAT and CDR2 as FQNNGV. The CDR3 has 15 residues. V lost 6 bases to trimming and J lost 1 base, with 14 bases between them. The CDR3 DNA is TGTGCCAGCAGTCGAGGAAGGGGACGCACAGATACGCAGTATGTT. Its translation is CASSRGRGRTDTQYV.

This clonotype was found many times. The gene calls are TRBV15 and TRBJ2-7, with TRBD1 matching 7 bases. J was trimmed by 3 bases and V by 8 bases; bases with no gene match: 13. Germline CDR1 LNHNV, CDR2 YYDKDF (reference sequence). The CDR3 extends over 15 amino acids. The CDR3 DNA is TGTGCCACCCGGGCGGACCGGGACAGCAACTACGAGCAGTACTTC. Encoded protein: CATRADRDSNYEQYF.

A few counts support this clonotype. The chain couples TRBV30 to TRBJ2-2; no clear D gene. This CDR3 has 14 residues. V lost 0 bases and J lost 5, with 10 bases in between. Germline loops: CDR1 GTSNPN, CDR2 SVGIG (reference sequence). In DNA, the CDR3 is TGTGCCTGGAGTGTTGCAGTAACGACCGGGGAGCTGTTTTTT. It encodes CAWSVAVTTGELFF.

The chain joins TRBV18 to TRBJ2-1; no definite D call. The CDR3 length is 13 residues. CDR1 KGHSH and CDR2 LQKENI come from the germline V gene. Trimming took 2 bases from V and 2 from J, leaving 4 bases between them. CDR3 protein: CASSPAAYNEQFF. CDR3 bases: TGTGCCAGCTCACCAGCAGCCTACAATGAGCAGTTCTTC.

This clonotype showed up many times. The chain recombines TRBV7-6 with TRBJ2-1; 9 bases map to TRBD2. Germline V gene sequence: CDR1 SGHVS, CDR2 FNYEAQ. J lost 7 bases, V lost 5 bases, and 9 bases had no gene match. CDR3 size: 15 residues. CDR3 sequence (DNA): TGTGCCAGCAGCCCCATTAGCGGGAGACTGAATGAGCAGTTCTTC. It translates to CASSPISGRLNEQFF.

The chain carries TRBV12-3 or TRBV12-4 and TRBJ2-1; either TRBD1 or TRBD2 may fit D (5 bases each). The CDR3 has 15 residues. Trimming removed 5 bases from V and 3 bases from J, with 14 bases in between. The CDR3 bases are TGTGCCAGCAGTCAAGCCGGGACGGACTACAATGAGCAGTTCTTC. Amino acid sequence: CASSQAGTDYNEQFF.

A note on this clonotype: The junction differs from germline at one of its ends, possibly a read error. This chain links TRBV7-9 with TRBJ1-3; the D gene is possibly TRBD1 (6 bases). CDR3 length equals 13 residues. Germline CDR1 and CDR2: SEHNR and FQNEAQ (reference sequence). The CDR3 nucleotides read TGTGCCAGCAGCTTGGGGGCTGGAAGCACCATATATTTT. Its protein product is CASSLGAGSTIYF.

This clonotype was detected only a few times. The chain carries TRBV30 and TRBJ1-6; D is ambiguous. The V end was cut by 5 bases, the J end by 10 bases, with 15 bases between. Germline values: CDR1 GTSNPN, CDR2 SVGIG (reference sequence). This CDR3 comprises 13 residues. CDR3: CAWAGGRHSPLHF. The CDR3, as DNA: TGTGCCTGGGCTGGCGGAAGACACTCACCCCTCCACTTT.

This chain uses TRBV3-1 with TRBJ1-4, with TRBD1 as a possible D gene (6 bases). V was clipped by 4 bases and J by 4 bases, with 13 bases between them. This CDR3 comprises 15 residues. The germline gives CDR1 LGHDT, CDR2 YNNKEL (reference sequence). CDR3 nucleotides: TGTGCCAGCAGCCGCCGGGGACACGTTAATGAAAAACTGTTTTTT. Its translation: CASSRRGHVNEKLFF.

V usage is TRBV14 and J usage is TRBJ2-3, with 8 bases aligning to TRBD2. V lost 0 bases to trimming and J lost 4 bases; unmatched junction nucleotides: 6. CDR1 and CDR2 from the germline V gene are SGHDN and FVKESK. This CDR3 has 16 residues. CDR3 amino acids: CASSQDKREWADTQYF. The CDR3 bases are TGTGCCAGCAGCCAAGATAAGCGGGAGTGGGCAGATACGCAGTATTTT.

J is TRBJ1-2 and V is TRBV29-1; D not resolved. The CDR3 is 13 amino acids. Looked up from germline, CDR1 is SQVTM and CDR2 is ANQGSEA. V shed 2 bases and J shed 8 bases, with 15 bases lying between them. CDR3 sequence: CSVESGGTRGYTF. CDR3 DNA: TGCAGCGTTGAATCAGGCGGAACACGGGGCTACACCTTC.